Below, 10 T cell receptor beta chains from the same sample are listed, as sequenced in a study of T cell clones after liver transplantation. Assay: immunoSEQ multiplex PCR; the TCRdb copy retains only in-frame clones and omits some. The sample includes about 9,100 clones, 60% to 80% seen only once; the top ten take around 18%. The material was CD8+ T cells from blood, obtained before liver transplant. These receptor sequences come from a human donor who received a liver transplant.

The CDR3 region is CASSQDDGGWAEAFF. CDR3 nucleotides: TGCGCCAGCAGCCAAGATGATGGGGGGTGGGCTGAAGCTTTCTTT. V usage is TRBV4-3 and J usage is TRBJ1-1; TRBD1 is a possible D gene (5 bases). Germline CDR1 LGHNA, CDR2 YSLEER. The V end lost 0 bases, the J end lost 6 bases, and 14 bases lay between the germline ends. CDR3 size: 15 residues.

The chain uses TRBV27 and TRBJ1-1; D is ambiguous. CDR1 and CDR2 from the germline V gene are MNHEY and SMNVEV (reference sequence). V lost 2 bases to trimming and J lost 4 bases, with 8 bases between them. This CDR3 has 13 amino acids. The CDR3 DNA follows: TGTGCCAGCAGTTTAACGCGGGGCACTGAAGCTTTCTTT. This codes for CASSLTRGTEAFF.

The chain links TRBV6-6 to TRBJ2-1; 8 nucleotides match TRBD2. The CDR3 has 12 residues. V lost 2 bases and J lost 9; bases outside the gene matches: 0. From germline, CDR1 is MNHNY and CDR2 SVGAGI (reference sequence). The CDR3 loop is CASSYAGGEQFF. The CDR3 bases are TGTGCCAGCAGTTACGCGGGGGGTGAGCAGTTCTTC.

By share of the sample, this clone is large. The rearrangement links TRBV11-2 to TRBJ2-2; 13 bases map to TRBD2. Trimming cost V 5 bases and J 0 bases; bases outside gene matches: 3. There are 17 residues in the CDR3. The V gene's germline CDR1 is SGHAT and CDR2 FQNNGV. The chain's CDR3 is CASSPTSGGPNTGELFF. The CDR3 nucleotides are TGTGCCAGCAGCCCGACTAGCGGGGGGCCGAACACCGGGGAGCTGTTTTTT.

This rearrangement joins TRBV19 to TRBJ2-7; the D is unclear. The V and J ends lost 2 bases and 0 bases respectively, with 8 bases between them. Germline values: CDR1 LNHDA, CDR2 SQIVND (reference sequence). The CDR3 runs 14 residues. The CDR3 loop reads CASSIQPSSYEQYF. The DNA for the CDR3 is TGTGCCAGTAGTATACAGCCATCCTCCTACGAGCAGTACTTC. Supplemented by reference TRBV19 and TRBJ2-7, the full variable domain reads DGGITQSPKYLFRKEGQNVTLSCEQNLNHDAMYWYRQDPGQGLRLIYYSQIVNDFQKGDIAEGYSVSREKKESFPLTVTSAQKNPTAFYLCASSIQPSSYEQYFGPGTRLTVT.

This chain joins TRBV27 and TRBJ2-1, with D unclear. Per the germline V gene, CDR1 is MNHEY and CDR2 is SMNVEV (reference sequence). The CDR3 is made up of 15 amino acids. V was shortened by 7 bases and J by 8 bases, with 21 bases between the two germline ends. The CDR3 loop reads CASTSAPRRVDEQFF. The CDR3 DNA reads as TGTGCCAGCACGTCAGCGCCGAGACGAGTCGATGAGCAGTTCTTC.

This chain joins TRBV5-5 and TRBJ1-1; D is ambiguous. This CDR3 region has 13 residues. The germline gives CDR1 SGHKS, CDR2 YYEKEE (reference sequence). V was trimmed by 3 bases and J by 3 bases, leaving 9 bases between them. As DNA, the CDR3 is TGTGCCAGCAGCTCCCTGACCCACACTGAAGCTTTCTTT. This sequence encodes CASSSLTHTEAFF.

In its sample, this clone was seen a few times. This chain links TRBV2 with TRBJ2-7; 11 nucleotides line up with TRBD2. Germline lookup yields CDR1 SNHLY and CDR2 FYNNEI. V shed 6 bases, J shed 2 bases, and the junction held 9 bases outside the gene matches. This CDR3 spans 16 amino acids. CDR3 protein: CASRGLAALRPYEQYF. In nucleotides, the CDR3 is TGTGCCAGCAGGGGACTAGCGGCACTACGGCCCTACGAGCAGTACTTC. Based on the CDR3 plus reference TRBV2 and TRBJ2-7, the full variable domain is EPEVTQTPSHQVTQMGQEVILRCVPISNHLYFYWYRQILGQKVEFLVSFYNNEISEKSEIFDDQFSVERPDGSNFTLKIRSTKLEDSAMYFCASRGLAALRPYEQYFGPGTRLTVT.

The chain uses TRBV13 and TRBJ2-2, with 9 positions matching TRBD1. The germline gives CDR1 PRHDT, CDR2 FYEKMQ (reference sequence). The CDR3 is made up of 13 amino acids. V trimming: 5 bases; J trimming: 5 bases; junction bases outside the gene matches: 0. The CDR3 here is CASSGQGTGELFF. CDR3 coding DNA: TGTGCCAGCAGCGGACAGGGGACCGGGGAGCTGTTTTTT.

This rearrangement joins TRBV29-1 to TRBJ1-2, with no clear D. CDR1 is SQVTM, CDR2 ANQGSEA, per germline. The CDR3 is 12 amino acids. V was clipped by 1 base and J by 2 bases, with 5 bases between them. This CDR3 reads CSVEAENYGYTF. CDR3 sequence (DNA): TGCAGCGTTGAAGCAGAGAACTATGGCTACACCTTC.